One sample yielded the 6 T cell receptor beta chains listed below, sequenced in a study of long-term antiretroviral therapy in people with HIV. Investigators performed immunoSEQ version v3.0 at survey level. Sequencing used immunoSEQ multiplex PCR; TCRdb keeps in-frame clones, though not all of them. The table shows some 22,000 clones, with around three quarters occurring only once. The material was unsorted PBMCs, obtained 4.1 years after starting antiretroviral therapy. These receptors all come from a woman in her forties with HIV.

The chain is built from TRBV19 and TRBJ1-4; the D is unclear. Trimming cost V 3 bases and J 8 bases, with 13 bases left between them. Germline CDR1 LNHDA, CDR2 SQIVND (reference sequence). This CDR3 spans 14 amino acids. The CDR3 coding sequence is TGTGCCAGTAGTATCAGCGCCCCGCGGGAAAAACTGTTTTTT. This sequence encodes CASSISAPREKLFF.

The V and J genes are TRBV13 and TRBJ2-1; D is ambiguous. Looked up from germline, CDR1 is PRHDT and CDR2 is FYEKMQ (reference sequence). With 4 bases removed from V and 10 bases from J, the gap between germline ends came to 14 bases. This CDR3 spans 13 amino acids. The CDR3 DNA reads as TGTGCCAGCAGCTCGCAAAGTCCGGGCGAGCAGTTCTTC. Its protein product is CASSSQSPGEQFF.

V and J are TRBV10-3 and TRBJ2-5, with D possibly TRBD1 on 5 matching bases. With the DNA end fitting TRBJ2-7 better, the J assignment may be wrong. The germline CDR1 and CDR2 sequences are ENHRY and SYGVKD. The CDR3 totals 13 residues. CDR3 amino acids: CAISEARDYEQYF. Here the CDR3 DNA reads TGTGCCATCAGTGAGGCCAGGGACTACGAGCAGTACTTC.

The J gene is TRBJ2-5, the V gene TRBV15; 8 bases map to TRBD1. The CDR3 extends over 15 amino acids. Germline V gene lookup returns CDR1 LNHNV and CDR2 YYDKDF (reference sequence). The trim removed 5 bases at V and 1 base at J, leaving 6 bases unmatched. CDR3 loop: CATSDPGTGQETQYF. CDR3 in DNA: TGTGCCACCAGCGACCCGGGGACAGGCCAAGAGACCCAGTACTTC.

This clone was found a few times. The chain joins TRBV19 to TRBJ2-7; 7 bases line up with TRBD1. CDR3 length equals 14 residues. With V trimmed by 1 base and J by 3 bases, 3 bases remained unmatched. Germline CDR1 and CDR2: LNHDA and SQIVND (reference sequence). CDR3 DNA sequence: TGTGCCAGTAGTATAGGACAGGGAGACTACGAGCAGTACTTC. Its protein product is CASSIGQGDYEQYF.

Remarks on this clone: Relative to the germline gene, one junction end is altered; a read error may explain this. The V call is TRBV28, the J call TRBJ1-2; D is unresolved. The germline CDR1 and CDR2 sequences are MDHEN and SYDVKM. This CDR3 has 12 amino acids. CDR3 residues: CASSLTRRPATF. The CDR3 nucleotides are TGTGCCAGCAGTTTAACCAGGCGTCCTGCCACTTTC.